One TCR beta chain is described in this entry. Its cognate antigen has yet to be identified. The record has no base qualities; no much larger clone is one base away. The sample's time point label is to be understood as: baseline before first vaccination. Vaccinee samples were obtained from the UK trials COV001 and COV002, which included a single-blind randomized controlled phase 2/3 trial of AZD1222 (ChAdOx1 nCoV-19) in healthy adults. For TCRbeta chain sequencing, PBMC samples were collected from trial participants at day 0 and at day 28 after the second dose. This sample is part of a study of T cell responses to AZD1222 COVID-19 vaccine (dated by TCRdb to 2020 to 2022). As for the study more broadly: AZD1222 recipients whose second dose came at about 4 weeks and those whose second dose came at about 12 weeks were combined into one group, since spike-specific TCR depth and breadth did not differ between the two schedules. A total of 233 trial participants underwent TCR sequencing, of whom roughly 210 had received two doses of AZD1222 and some 25 had received two doses of the MenACWY control vaccine. Enrollment into the trials was organized by age into subgroups of 18-55, 56-69 and 70-plus years, and those subgroups contained roughly 150, 30 and 60 TCR-sequenced participants, respectively.

The CDR3 regions of human TCRbeta chains were analyzed by immunosequencing. On the authors' methods: Repertoire TCRs were checked for matches against a reference library of SARS-CoV-2-specific TCRs that had been generated using the MIRA antigen-specificity platform. Breadth meant the fraction of unique TCRs that were SARS-CoV-2-associated, whereas depth meant the fraction of total T cells that were SARS-CoV-2-associated. Using the MIRA data, every spike-specific TCR was mapped to the spike region that the TCR reacted to and assigned to either a CD4 or a CD8 class. Log10-transformed breadth and depth values were compared by one-way ANOVA with Sidak's multiple comparisons tests. TCRdb limited this immuneACCESS table to in-frame rearrangements with V and J called. A share of clones is missing; checked studies link under half to unresolved V genes, and the rest is unexplained. For V, J and clone size, that table is used; D and trimming come from the DNA. Recorded for this sample are 96,000 or so clones; under 90% of them occurred a single time. The ten largest clones take up roughly 25% of the sample.

CDR3 length: 16 amino acids, cysteine to phenylalanine. The sequence is cut down to CDR3 DNA, 48 bases in frame from base 1. Germline trimming amounts to 2 bases on V and 4 bases on J, with 6 as the count of junction bases outside the gene matches. CDR1 is given as MNHNY and CDR2 as SVGAGI, both from the germline V gene (reference sequence). What the work shows at the level of the full study, not this receptor alone: Reportedly, almost half of the unique spike-specific TCRs recognized epitopes lying outside the regions that are mutated in the B.1.351 and B.1.1.7 variants. Most participants were white British and females outnumbered males, and the authors suggested that clonal diversity may have been underestimated. CD4 TCRs associated with the vaccine covered the entire spike protein, and the dominant responses were in regions 160-218 and 743-854. After two AZD1222 doses, spike-specific TCR breadth and depth were significantly higher than at day 0 and than in MenACWY recipients. The 56-69-year group was small, and its depth increase did not reach significance, likely because of low power. Because no day 14 peak-response samples were available, the repertoires could be characterized only after the peak T cell response. Conclusions about previously exposed vaccinees are limited, since just six AZD1222 recipients were seropositive for SARS-CoV-2 at baseline.

This specimen was peripheral blood, taken on day 0 of AZD1222 vaccination. The receptor comes from an adult in good health. This chain is built from TRBV6-6 and TRBJ1-5; TRBD1 aligns with 9 central bases. The CDR3 in this case is CASSYAPGQGNQPQHF. The bases are TGTGCCAGCAGTTACGCGCCGGGACAGGGAAATCAGCCCCAGCATTTT.